Below, 5 T cell receptor beta chains from the same sample are listed, as sequenced in a study of T-cell memory formation after mild COVID-19. One entry per CDR3 protein, called by TCRdb with MiXCR from the 5' RACE reads. The sample shows hundreds of thousands of distinct CDR3 sequences, about a fifth of them seen only once. Sequencing input: PBMCs or a T cell subset sorted from them (not recorded which). Every receptor here comes from an adult woman who had mild COVID-19 (a few samples of this study predate the infection). Cell type and time point are not known.

This clonotype has a handful of counts. The chain couples TRBV3-1 to TRBJ1-1; D gene ambiguous. With 0 bases removed from V and 0 bases from J, the gap between germline ends came to 2 bases. The CDR3 sequence is 13 residues long. Germline assignment: CDR1 LGHDT and CDR2 YNNKEL (reference sequence). CDR3 amino acids: CASSQDVNTEAFF. The CDR3 DNA reads as TGTGCCAGCAGCCAAGATGTGAACACTGAAGCTTTCTTT.

J is TRBJ2-1 and V is TRBV5-1; 9 nucleotides align to TRBD1. Germline CDR1 SGHRS, CDR2 YFSETQ. Germline trimming cut 0 bases from V and 4 bases from J; bases unmatched to any gene: 5. This CDR3 is 16 amino acids long. This CDR3 is CASSLGRGTGYNEQFF. CDR3 sequence (DNA): TGCGCCAGCAGCTTGGGCCGGGGGACAGGGTACAATGAGCAGTTCTTC.

The chain joins TRBV6-6 to TRBJ2-7; D may be TRBD1 (6 bases). The CDR3 extends over 13 amino acids. V was clipped by 1 base and J by 4 bases, with 8 bases between them. The germline V gene has CDR1 MNHNY and CDR2 SVGAGI (reference sequence). CDR3 DNA sequence: TGTGCCAGCAGTTACTATACAGGGTACGAGCAGTACTTC. Translated, it gives CASSYYTGYEQYF.

The chain joins TRBV12-3 or TRBV12-4 to TRBJ1-5; D ambiguous. Trimming removed 6 bases from V and 3 bases from J, with 9 bases in between. This CDR3 is built from 13 residues. CDR3 sequence reads: CASRNVLNQPQHF. Here the CDR3 DNA reads TGTGCCAGCAGGAACGTTCTCAATCAGCCCCAGCATTTT.

The rearrangement joins TRBV18 to TRBJ2-5; no clear D gene. CDR3 length: 13 amino acids. Germline-derived CDR1 and CDR2 are KGHSH and LQKENI. Trimming shortened V by 3 bases and J by 10 bases, and 15 bases separated the two germline ends. The CDR3 DNA follows: TGTGCCAGCTCACCGTCATCTACCCGACTCCAGTACTTC. Translated, it gives CASSPSSTRLQYF.